These 16 T cell receptor beta chains originate from one sample sequenced in a study of identifying expanded T cells in peripheral blood. Clones were read by immunoSEQ multiplex PCR, and TCRdb kept only the in-frame ones, dropping some. This table holds some 70,000 clones, roughly 90% found once. Source material: blood. The receptors were gathered from a person between 18 and 75 years old in good health.

This chain links TRBV9 with TRBJ1-2, with TRBD1 matching over 7 bases. Trimming cost V 4 bases and J 8 bases; bases outside gene matches: 14. CDR3 length equals 15 residues. The germline gives CDR1 SGDLS, CDR2 YYNGEE. DNA of the CDR3: TGTGCCAGCAGCTTCCTATCGGGACAGCCCGGGGGCTACACCTTC. It translates to CASSFLSGQPGGYTF.

The sample holds one count of this clone. This chain connects TRBV7-2 to TRBJ2-1, with D possibly being TRBD2 (6 bases). CDR1 and CDR2 from the germline V gene are SGHTA and FQGNSA. Trimming left V 1 base short and J 5 bases short, with 15 bases between. The CDR3 contains 16 residues. For the CDR3, the DNA is TGTGCCAGCAGCTTAGGCGGAGGGCTTAGGGACAATGAGCAGTTCTTC. It translates to CASSLGGGLRDNEQFF.

V is TRBV6-1 and J is TRBJ2-3; D is uncertain. CDR1 and CDR2 from the germline V gene are MNHNS and SASEGT. V shed 1 base and J shed 0 bases, with 11 bases lying between them. CDR3 length equals 16 residues. The chain's CDR3 is CASSEGTHSSTDTQYF. The CDR3 nucleotides read TGTGCCAGCAGTGAAGGGACGCATTCTAGCACAGATACGCAGTATTTT.

The chain has TRBV6-5 and TRBJ1-5; D might be TRBD1 (6 bases). The germline gives CDR1 MNHEY, CDR2 SVGAGI. The ends were cut back, 4 bases at V and 4 bases at J, with 14 bases in the middle. CDR3 length: 15 residues. The CDR3 nucleotides read TGTGCCAGCAGTTCGGACAGAACAAGTAATCAGCCCCAGCATTTT. Translating gives CASSSDRTSNQPQHF.

The gene calls are TRBV5-6 and TRBJ1-1, with unresolved D. Germline lookup yields CDR1 SGHDT and CDR2 YYEEEE. The CDR3 totals 13 residues. Trimming removed 7 bases at V and 5 bases at J, with 15 bases between. The CDR3 DNA sequence: TGTGCCAGCCACCGTATTTCGGCGACTGAAGCTTTCTTT. It codes for CASHRISATEAFF.

CDR3 protein: CASSYSRSVGETQYF. The DNA for the CDR3 is TGTGCCAGCAGTTACTCTCGATCGGTGGGAGAGACCCAGTACTTC. V gene TRBV6-6 combines with J gene TRBJ2-5; no firm D call. Germline CDR1 reads MNHNY; CDR2 reads SVGAGI (reference sequence). The CDR3 extends over 15 amino acids. V lost 0 bases and J 4 bases, leaving 12 bases between the germline ends.

The table lists this clone with a few counts. The V and J genes are TRBV7-9 and TRBJ2-7, with 12 nucleotides matching TRBD2. Germline lookup yields CDR1 SEHNR and CDR2 FQNEAQ (reference sequence). The junction had 6 bases not matched to a gene; V was cut back by 4 bases and J by 8 bases. The length of the CDR3 is 14 residues. The CDR3 nucleotides read TGTGCCAGCAGCTCAGGACTAGCGGGATCTAAGCAGTACTTC. It yields the protein CASSSGLAGSKQYF.

J is TRBJ2-2 and V is TRBV2; maybe TRBD2 (6 bases). This CDR3 has 14 residues. From germline, CDR1 is SNHLY and CDR2 FYNNEI. The V end was cut by 8 bases, the J end by 1 base, with 11 bases between. In nucleotides, the CDR3 is TGTGCCAGCGGAGGGCCAGGGAACACCGGGGAGCTGTTTTTT. Its protein is CASGGPGNTGELFF.

V and J are TRBV19 and TRBJ1-3; D unresolved. V shed 7 bases and J shed 4 bases, with 11 bases lying between them. Germline values: CDR1 LNHDA, CDR2 SQIVND (reference sequence). CDR3 length: 13 amino acids. The CDR3 is CASMSVGGNTIYF. The CDR3 DNA reads TGTGCCAGTATGAGCGTCGGAGGAAACACCATATATTTT. Full variable domain (missing parts from reference TRBV19 and TRBJ1-3): DGGITQSPKYLFRKEGQNVTLSCEQNLNHDAMYWYRQDPGQGLRLIYYSQIVNDFQKGDIAEGYSVSREKKESFPLTVTSAQKNPTAFYLCASMSVGGNTIYFGEGSWLTVV.

This clone appeared once. The V gene is TRBV4-3, the J gene TRBJ2-5; 9 bases are a match to TRBD2. V shed 4 bases and J 5 bases; nucleotides not matched to a gene: 20. The CDR3 is 19 residues long. The V gene's germline CDR1 is LGHNA and CDR2 YSLEER. CDR3 amino acids: CASSPSPLSSSGARETQYF. The CDR3, as DNA: TGCGCCAGCAGCCCGTCTCCCCTCTCCTCTAGCGGGGCAAGGGAGACCCAGTACTTC.

The J gene is TRBJ2-7, the V gene TRBV5-1; D not resolved. CDR1 is SGHRS, CDR2 YFSETQ, per germline. V lost 3 bases and J lost 4, with 11 bases in between. The CDR3 extends over 13 amino acids. The CDR3 nucleotides read TGCGCCAGCAGCTCGCCCAATAGTTACGAGCAGTACTTC. This translates into CASSSPNSYEQYF.

V usage is TRBV29-1 and J usage is TRBJ1-2; 9 bases are a match to TRBD1. The V gene end was trimmed by 7 bases and the J gene end by 6 bases; junction bases not matched to a gene: 12. The CDR3 contains 14 residues. Germline V gene data show CDR1 as SQVTM and CDR2 as ANQGSEA. CDR3 DNA sequence: TGCAGCGCCCCTAAGGGACAGGGTTCGGATGGCTACACCTTC. As protein: CSAPKGQGSDGYTF.

This chain joins TRBV4-3 and TRBJ1-4; no clear D. Germline CDR1 reads LGHNA; CDR2 reads YSLEER. Trimming removed 4 bases from V and 0 bases from J, with 9 bases in between. The CDR3 is made up of 15 amino acids. CDR3 in amino acids: CASSRTVSTNEKLFF. The CDR3 DNA reads as TGCGCCAGCAGCCGTACAGTCTCAACTAATGAAAAACTGTTTTTT.

The chain is built from TRBV27 and TRBJ2-7, with D uncertain. Trimming took off 5 bases at V and 3 bases at J, with 14 bases between the two ends. This CDR3 contains 14 residues. Per germline, CDR1 MNHEY and CDR2 SMNVEV (reference sequence). In nucleotides, the CDR3 is TGTGCCAGCAGTCCTAATCCAAGAGGCTACGAGCAGTACTTC. This sequence encodes CASSPNPRGYEQYF.

V gene TRBV28 combines with J gene TRBJ2-1; 9 bases are shared with TRBD2. V lost 6 bases and J lost 2; bases outside the gene matches: 8. The germline gives CDR1 MDHEN, CDR2 SYDVKM. The CDR3 loop spans 16 amino acids. CDR3 nucleotide sequence: TGTGCCAGCAGACCCCAGACTAGCGGAACCTACAATGAGCAGTTCTTC. This gives the protein CASRPQTSGTYNEQFF.

CDR3 nucleotides: TGTGCCTCACGAGGCGACGTGCATACGCAGTATTTT. Its protein product is CASRGDVHTQYF. The chain carries TRBV6-6 and TRBJ2-3, with D uncertain. V was shortened by 11 bases and J by 7 bases, with 16 bases between the two germline ends. Germline loops: CDR1 MNHNY, CDR2 SVGAGI (reference sequence). This CDR3 spans 12 amino acids.